This is a list of T cell receptor beta chains from one sample in a study of blood T cell repertoires in COVID-19. Generated by immunoSEQ multiplex PCR, the TCRdb table keeps only in-frame clones and is missing some. This sample has 200,000 to 250,000 clones; 80% to 85% occur once, and the top ten carry about a sixth. Sequenced: peripheral blood. The receptor source for this set is a woman aged 80 or over with active or convalescent COVID-19. Both conserved end residues are part of each CDR3. Fields, in order: D gene, clone size, J gene, V gene, CDR3 DNA, CDR3 protein. D genes are given only for firm matches. Clone size, where shown, is once, few, many, or a class for clones that have expanded.

NA	NA	TRBJ1-2	TRBV30	TGTGCCTGGAGTGTACCGATTAAGGGGAGGTATGGCTACACCTTC	CAWSVPIKGRYGYTF
TRBD2	NA	TRBJ2-2	TRBV9	TGTGCCAGCAGCGCGGGCGGTACCGGGACAGCGTTGCGGGAGGGCCGAGTCGGGGAGCTGTTTTTT	CASSAGGTGTALREGRVGELFF
NA	NA	TRBJ1-3	TRBV7-8	TGTGCCAGCAGTCGGGCAGGGGCTGGAAACACCATATATTTT	CASSRAGAGNTIYF
TRBD1	few	TRBJ2-2	TRBV2	TGTGCCAGCGAAGGACAGGGTACCGGGGAGCTGTTTTTT	CASEGQGTGELFF
TRBD1	NA	TRBJ1-6	TRBV2	TGTGCCAGCAGTGAAGTGTGGCGGGACAGGGCTTCACCCCTCCACTTT	CASSEVWRDRASPLHF
NA	NA	TRBJ2-7	TRBV5-1	TGCGCCAGCAGCTTGGATCTCGGGGGTAGTTACGAGCAGTACTTC	CASSLDLGGSYEQYF
NA	NA	TRBJ2-2	TRBV3-1/TRBV3-2	TGTGCCAGCAGCCAGCGGGGAAACACCGGGGAGCTGTTTTTT	CASSQRGNTGELFF
TRBD2	NA	TRBJ2-7	TRBV7-8	TGTGCCAGCAGCTTCATGACTAGCGGGAGCTACGAGCAGTACTTC	CASSFMTSGSYEQYF
TRBD1	NA	TRBJ2-5	TRBV2	TGTGCCAGCAGACCCGACAGGGGGTTGGAGACCCAGTACTTC	CASRPDRGLETQYF
NA	NA	TRBJ2-1	TRBV7-2	TGTGCCAGCAGCCCCCGCCACATCTCCTACAATGAGCAGTTCTTC	CASSPRHISYNEQFF
TRBD2	once	TRBJ2-1	TRBV5-4	TGTGCCAGCAGCGGGAGGGCGGCATACAATGAGCAGTTCTTC	CASSGRAAYNEQFF
TRBD2	NA	TRBJ2-7	TRBV11-2	TGTGCCAGCAGCGTCCGGACTAGCGGGGGGAAGGAGCAGTACTTC	CASSVRTSGGKEQYF
NA	NA	TRBJ2-5	TRBV5-1	TGCGCCAGCAGCTTATACGGGGGGCGGGAGACCCAGTACTTC	CASSLYGGRETQYF
NA	NA	TRBJ2-7	TRBV30	TGTGCCTGGAGTGTTTACAGGGTGGAGCAGTACTTC	CAWSVYRVEQYF
TRBD2	NA	TRBJ2-1	TRBV30	TGTGCCTGGAGTGTAGGGGCGGGGGGCTACAATGAGCAGTTCTTC	CAWSVGAGGYNEQFF
NA	NA	TRBJ1-3	TRBV9	TGTGCCAGCAGCGTAAATCCCAACAGGCACTCTGGAAACACCATATATTTT	CASSVNPNRHSGNTIYF
NA	NA	TRBJ1-2	TRBV5-1	TGCGCCAGCAGCTTGGGGTCACAGGGTGGCTATGGCTACACCTTC	CASSLGSQGGYGYTF
TRBD1	NA	TRBJ2-7	TRBV5-1	TGCGCCAGCAGCCAAGCGACAGGGTTGTCCTACGAGCAGTACTTC	CASSQATGLSYEQYF
NA	once	TRBJ2-1	TRBV6-2/TRBV6-3	TGTGCCAGCAGTTACATGGCAGACTCCTACAATGAGCAGTTCTTC	CASSYMADSYNEQFF
NA	NA	TRBJ1-4	TRBV9	TGTGCCAGCAGCGGGGGACTGAGTAATGAAAAACTGTTTTTT	CASSGGLSNEKLFF
NA	NA	TRBJ2-1	TRBV18	TGTGCCAGCTCACCTTTAGATGAGCAGTTCTTC	CASSPLDEQFF
TRBD2	NA	TRBJ2-1	TRBV5-1	TGCGCCAGCACGGGCGGGAGAACGTCCTACAATGAGCAGTTCTTC	CASTGGRTSYNEQFF
NA	NA	TRBJ1-2	TRBV18	TGTGCCAGCTCACCTGGGAGCGATATTAACTATGGCTACACCTTC	CASSPGSDINYGYTF
TRBD1	once	TRBJ1-1	TRBV19	TGTGCCAGTAGTATCCCGGGCACAGGGGGGAACACTGAAGCTTTCTTT	CASSIPGTGGNTEAFF
NA	NA	TRBJ1-5	TRBV4-1	TGCGCCAGCAGCCCGCAAGCCACCCAGGGTCAGCCCCAGCATTTT	CASSPQATQGQPQHF
NA	once	TRBJ1-1	TRBV27	TGTGCCAGCAGAACGGCGGGGCGGGGGGGGAACACTGAAGCTTTCTTT	CASRTAGRGGNTEAFF
NA	NA	TRBJ1-2	TRBV9	TGTGCCAGCAGCGATACATTATCAGGGCTTGAGAATGGCTACACCTTC	CASSDTLSGLENGYTF
TRBD2	NA	TRBJ2-3	TRBV7-2	TGTGCCAGCAGCTCCGGACTAGCTTGGGATACGCAGTATTTT	CASSSGLAWDTQYF
TRBD1	NA	TRBJ1-1	TRBV12-3/TRBV12-4	TGTGCCAGCAGTTTAACAGGGGTGACTGAAGCTTTCTTT	CASSLTGVTEAFF
NA	NA	TRBJ1-1	TRBV10-3	TGTGCCATCAGTGAGTCGTACACCAAGAACACTGAAGCTTTCTTT	CAISESYTKNTEAFF
TRBD1	NA	TRBJ1-4	TRBV27	TGTGCCAGCAGGCTAAGAGGGGGCCGGGATGAAAAACTGTTTTTT	CASRLRGGRDEKLFF
TRBD1	NA	TRBJ2-2	TRBV4-1	TGCGCCAGCAGCCAAGCAGGACAGGGACGGACCGGGGAGCTGTTTTTT	CASSQAGQGRTGELFF
NA	NA	TRBJ1-6	TRBV7-3	TGTGCCAGCAGCTTAACGGTTACAGTCCGTTGGAATTCACCCCTCCACTTT	CASSLTVTVRWNSPLHF
NA	NA	TRBJ2-7	TRBV7-8	TGTGCCAGCAGCTTAGGCCTCCCCGGGTCGGAAAACTACGAGCAGTACTTC	CASSLGLPGSENYEQYF
NA	NA	TRBJ2-2	TRBV3-1/TRBV3-2	TGTGCCAGCAGCCGAGGGGGCACCGGGGAGCTGTTTTTT	CASSRGGTGELFF
NA	NA	TRBJ2-7	TRBV7-9	TGTGCCAGCAGCTACCATGAGGAGGGGTTATACGAGCAGTACTTC	CASSYHEEGLYEQYF
NA	few	TRBJ1-6	TRBV3-1/TRBV3-2	TGTGCCAGCAGCCCCCCCCAGGGAGGTAATTCACCCCTCCACTTT	CASSPPQGGNSPLHF
TRBD1	NA	TRBJ1-1	TRBV7-2	TGTGCCAGCAGCCTGGGACAGTACGTGAACACTGAAGCTTTCTTT	CASSLGQYVNTEAFF
TRBD2	NA	TRBJ2-1	TRBV4-3	TGCGCCAGCAGCCAAGATTGGCTAGCGGGGGAGAATGAGCAGTTCTTC	CASSQDWLAGENEQFF
NA	NA	TRBJ1-1	TRBV28	TGTGCCAGCAGTCCCCTGGTGTGGAGGGGCACTGAAGCTTTCTTT	CASSPLVWRGTEAFF
NA	NA	TRBJ1-3	TRBV4-2	TGTGCCAGCAGCCAAGGCGACATTTCTGGAAACACCATATATTTT	CASSQGDISGNTIYF
TRBD2	NA	TRBJ2-7	TRBV11-3	TGTGCCAGCAGCTTAGCCCCTAGCGGGGACAGCTTCTACGAGCAGTACTTC	CASSLAPSGDSFYEQYF
TRBD1	NA	TRBJ2-7	TRBV5-1	TGCGCCAGCAGCTTGGGGGACAGATACGAGCAGTACTTC	CASSLGDRYEQYF
NA	NA	TRBJ2-3	TRBV4-2	TGTGCCAGCAGCCTAACAGGGATTGCAGATACGCAGTATTTT	CASSLTGIADTQYF
NA	NA	TRBJ1-5	TRBV6-5	TGTGCCAGCCTAACCCTTCTCGGGGGTAATCAGCCCCAGCATTTT	CASLTLLGGNQPQHF
NA	NA	TRBJ1-1	TRBV2	TGTGCCAGCAGTGAAGTTCGTTCTGAGGCGTCGGAGGCTTTCTTT	CASSEVRSEASEAFF
NA	NA	TRBJ2-3	TRBV7-3	TGTGCCAGCAGCTTAATGGGGGAGGGCACAGATACGCAGTATTTT	CASSLMGEGTDTQYF
TRBD2	NA	TRBJ2-2	TRBV19	TGTGCCAGTAGTTTCCAGCGGGGGAACACCGGGGAGCTGTTTTTT	CASSFQRGNTGELFF
NA	NA	TRBJ1-5	TRBV6-6	TGTGCCAGCAGTGCCTATGGGCTTAGCAATCAGCCCCAGCATTTT	CASSAYGLSNQPQHF
NA	NA	TRBJ1-1	TRBV5-1	TGCGCCAGCAGCTTGGACCTTCGGGTAATGAACACTGAAGCTTTCTTT	CASSLDLRVMNTEAFF
NA	NA	TRBJ2-3	TRBV7-3	TGTGCCAGCAGCCCAGGGATCCCAGATACGCAGTATTTT	CASSPGIPDTQYF
NA	once	TRBJ2-1	TRBV19	TGTGCCAGTAGTATAGTGGCGAGCGTGGAGCAGTTCTTC	CASSIVASVEQFF
NA	once	TRBJ2-3	TRBV28	TGTGCCAGCAGTAACCTGGGTTTCGGGAGCACAGATACGCAGTATTTT	CASSNLGFGSTDTQYF
TRBD1	once	TRBJ1-1	TRBV6-5	TGTGCCAGCAGTACAGGGGGATCTAACACTGAAGCTTTCTTT	CASSTGGSNTEAFF
TRBD2	NA	TRBJ2-7	TRBV9	TGTGCCAGCAGCGTAGAGGGACTAGCGGGAGTGGAGCAGTACTTC	CASSVEGLAGVEQYF
NA	NA	TRBJ2-1	TRBV21-1	TGTGCCAGCACCAGGAGAATAGCGGAGAACAATGAGCAGTTCTTC	CASTRRIAENNEQFF
NA	few	TRBJ1-2	TRBV5-1	TGCGCCAGCAGCTTGGCAGTAACCGCGGTTGGCTACACCTTC	CASSLAVTAVGYTF
TRBD1	NA	TRBJ2-5	TRBV2	TGTGCCAGCAGTGAAGCGGGGACAGGGAAAGAGACCCAGTACTTC	CASSEAGTGKETQYF
NA	NA	TRBJ1-6	TRBV20-1	TGCAGTGCTAGTTTGCGGGGGACAACGAGCTCCTATAATTCACCCCTCCACTTT	CSASLRGTTSSYNSPLHF